This T cell receptor (beta chain) was sequenced during a study of neoadjuvant anti-PD-1 for oral cavity cancer. Study-level background: Patients mostly received three to four biweekly nivolumab doses at 3 mg/kg before surgery. Around day 43, patients without progression received a fourth nivolumab dose before surgery. Study findings and constraints: Higher pretreatment Treg/Th17 ratios tracked higher pretreatment blood clonality.

TCRdb's copy holds only in-frame clones and misses some; the assay was immunoSEQ multiplex PCR. The data show 15,000 or so clones, about 65% seen once. To note about this clone: Its cognate antigen is unknown.

CDR1 and CDR2 (germline): LNHDA, SQIVND (reference sequence). V was trimmed by 5 bases and J by 3 bases, leaving 8 bases between them. CDR3 length equals 13 residues. The sequences come from PBMCs, collected before nivolumab (anti-PD-1) treatment. The TCR was taken from a person aged 35 to 85 with oral cavity squamous cell carcinoma. The chain employs TRBV19 and TRBJ1-5; D is uncertain. CDR3: CASSSGNNQPQHF. CDR3 in DNA: TGTGCCAGTAGTTCGGGAAACAATCAGCCCCAGCATTTT.